This T cell receptor (beta chain) was captured in a study of T cell responses to AZD1222 COVID-19 vaccine. The repertoire was sequenced with immunoSEQ multiplex PCR; TCRdb's copy has only in-frame clones and lacks some. The sample has 95,000 or so clones; 70% to 90% are singletons. The V and J ends lost 7 bases and 6 bases respectively, with 15 bases between them. Germline V gives CDR1 SGHRS, CDR2 YFSETQ. The CDR3 extends over 13 amino acids. The starting material was peripheral blood, obtained on day 0 of AZD1222 vaccination. This clonotype was obtained from an adult in good health. The rearrangement uses TRBV5-1 and TRBJ2-3; D may be TRBD2 (6 bases). The CDR3 spells CASSEGRVDTQYF. The CDR3 nucleotides read TGCGCCAGCTCGGAGGGGAGAGTGGATACGCAGTATTTT.